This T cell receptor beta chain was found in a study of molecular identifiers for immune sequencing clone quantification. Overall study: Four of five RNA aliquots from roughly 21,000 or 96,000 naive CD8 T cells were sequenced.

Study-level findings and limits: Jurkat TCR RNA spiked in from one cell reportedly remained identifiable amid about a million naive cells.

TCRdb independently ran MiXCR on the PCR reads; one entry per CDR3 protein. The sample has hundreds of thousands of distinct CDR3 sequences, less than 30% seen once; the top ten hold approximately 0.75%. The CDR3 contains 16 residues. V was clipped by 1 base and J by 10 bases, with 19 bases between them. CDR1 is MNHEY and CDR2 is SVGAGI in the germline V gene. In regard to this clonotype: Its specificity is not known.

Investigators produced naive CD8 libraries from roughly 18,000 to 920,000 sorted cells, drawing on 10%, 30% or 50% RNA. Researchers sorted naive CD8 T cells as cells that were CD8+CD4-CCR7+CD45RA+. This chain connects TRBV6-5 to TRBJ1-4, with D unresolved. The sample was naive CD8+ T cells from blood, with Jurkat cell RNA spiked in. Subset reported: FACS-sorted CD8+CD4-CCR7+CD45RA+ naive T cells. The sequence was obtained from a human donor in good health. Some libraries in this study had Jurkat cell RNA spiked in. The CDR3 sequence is CASSYLPPPAVGKLFF. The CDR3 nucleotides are TGTGCCAGCAGTTACTTGCCCCCCCCGGCCGTCGGAAAACTGTTTTTT.